This T cell receptor beta chain was identified during a study of blood T cells in healthy people across ages. A second PCR of 7 to 11 cycles used a sample-barcoded 5' primer and a J-beta primer mix. In TCRdb, the 5' RACE reads were re-called with MiXCR into one record per CDR3 protein. This sample has about 510,000 distinct CDR3 sequences, with roughly a quarter found just once. V lost 0 bases and J lost 3, with 6 bases in between. Germline lookup yields CDR1 DFQATT and CDR2 SNEGSKA (reference sequence). This CDR3 comprises 13 residues. The same data also went into a second study, on T cells of mothers and their children. That work adds: According to the study, all extracted RNA entered cDNA synthesis at roughly 1.5 ug per 15 ul.

This chain joins TRBV20-1 and TRBJ2-4; D is unclear. Sequenced input: blood. The clonotype originates from a boy younger than 10 in good health. CDR3 sequence (DNA): TGCAGTGCTAGAGATCGCGGCAAAAACATTCAGTACTTC. It translates to CSARDRGKNIQYF.